This T cell receptor beta chain stems from a study of blood T cells in healthy people across ages. The study's findings and limits: PBMCs were not sorted, which prevented a conclusive comparison of naive versus antigen-experienced cells.

Germline loops: CDR1 SQVTM, CDR2 ANQGSEA. V dropped 0 bases and J dropped 6 bases, with 8 bases sitting between them. The length of the CDR3 is 12 residues. This clonotype was detected a few times. Its antigen is not known. Sample-barcoded 5' priming and a J-beta primer mix drove a second PCR of about 6 to 11 cycles. TCRdb reprocessed the 5' RACE reads with MiXCR, giving one entry per CDR3 protein. The sample has about 1.8 million distinct CDR3 sequences; roughly 52% are singletons. The chain employs TRBV29-1 and TRBJ1-1; D unresolved. The receptor comes from a woman in her thirties or forties in good health. The sample was blood. The CDR3 DNA reads as TGCAGCGTTGAAGATTTCGGGGCTGAAGCTTTCTTT. This codes for CSVEDFGAEAFF.